This T cell receptor beta chain was obtained from a study of blood T cells in healthy people across ages. This clonotype came up a few times. Antigen specificity is unknown. Notes on the study in general: Naive CD4+ cells and diversity were both higher in long-lived donors than in aged donors.

The CDR3 has 15 residues. Germline V gene sequence: CDR1 LGHDT, CDR2 YNNKEL (reference sequence). V shed 0 bases and J 7 bases; nucleotides not matched to a gene: 8. Through a sample-barcoded 5' primer and a J-beta primer mix, a second PCR was run for about 7 to 12 cycles. Each of the samples gave a minimum of 3 million paired-end reads that contained CDR3. MiXCR, run by TCRdb on the 5' RACE reads, gives a single entry per CDR3 protein. The sample yields about 580,000 distinct CDR3 sequences, roughly 43% seen once. For every donor, a draw yielded around 10 milliliters of peripheral blood. The genes are TRBV3-1 and TRBJ2-7; 8 bases are a match to TRBD1. Source material: blood. This clonotype was obtained from a man older than 75 in good health. CDR3 protein: CASSQDLGQGREQYF. CDR3 bases: TGTGCCAGCAGCCAAGATCTAGGACAGGGTAGGGAGCAGTACTTC.